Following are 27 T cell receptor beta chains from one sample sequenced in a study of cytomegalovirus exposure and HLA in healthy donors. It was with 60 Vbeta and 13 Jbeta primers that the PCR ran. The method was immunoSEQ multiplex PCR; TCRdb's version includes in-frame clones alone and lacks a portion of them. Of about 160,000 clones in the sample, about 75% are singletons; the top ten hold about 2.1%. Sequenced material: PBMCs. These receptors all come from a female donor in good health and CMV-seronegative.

For the CDR3, the DNA is TGTGCCAGCAGCCTCCCCGGGACAGATGGCTACACCTTC. Residues: CASSLPGTDGYTF. The chain carries TRBV5-4 and TRBJ1-2; 7 nucleotides align to TRBD1. CDR3 size: 13 residues. Trimming removed 4 bases from V and 6 bases from J; junction bases left unmatched: 6. Germline lookup yields CDR1 SGHNT and CDR2 YYREEE (reference sequence).

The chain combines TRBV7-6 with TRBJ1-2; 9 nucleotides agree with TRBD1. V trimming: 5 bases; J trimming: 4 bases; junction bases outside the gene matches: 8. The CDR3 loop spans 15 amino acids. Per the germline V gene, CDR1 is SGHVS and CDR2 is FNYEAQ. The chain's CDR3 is CASSLGQGIGYGYTF. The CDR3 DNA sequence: TGTGCCAGCAGCCTGGGACAGGGAATCGGCTATGGCTACACCTTC.

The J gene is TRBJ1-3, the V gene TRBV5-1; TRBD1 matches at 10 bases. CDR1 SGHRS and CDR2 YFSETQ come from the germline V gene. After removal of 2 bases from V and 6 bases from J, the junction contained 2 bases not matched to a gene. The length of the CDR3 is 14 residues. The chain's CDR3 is CASSFGQGENTIYF. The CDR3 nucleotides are TGCGCCAGCAGCTTCGGACAGGGGGAAAACACCATATATTTT.

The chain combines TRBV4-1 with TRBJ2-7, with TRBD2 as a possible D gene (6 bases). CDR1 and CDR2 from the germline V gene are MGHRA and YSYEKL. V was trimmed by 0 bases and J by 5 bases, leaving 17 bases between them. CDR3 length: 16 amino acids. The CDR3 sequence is CASSQERAGTLHEQYF. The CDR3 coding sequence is TGCGCCAGCAGCCAAGAGAGGGCCGGGACTCTGCACGAGCAGTACTTC.

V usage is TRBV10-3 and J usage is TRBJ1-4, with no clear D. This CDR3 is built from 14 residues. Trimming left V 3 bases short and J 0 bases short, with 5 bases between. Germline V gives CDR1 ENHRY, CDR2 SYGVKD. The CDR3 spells CAISDPATNEKLFF. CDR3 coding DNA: TGTGCCATCAGTGACCCAGCAACTAATGAAAAACTGTTTTTT.

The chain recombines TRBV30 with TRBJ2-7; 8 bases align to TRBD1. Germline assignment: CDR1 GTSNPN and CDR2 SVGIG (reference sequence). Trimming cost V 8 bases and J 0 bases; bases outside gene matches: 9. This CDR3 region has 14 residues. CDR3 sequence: CAGATGGSSYEQYF. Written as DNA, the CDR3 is TGTGCCGGGGCTACAGGGGGTAGCTCCTACGAGCAGTACTTC.

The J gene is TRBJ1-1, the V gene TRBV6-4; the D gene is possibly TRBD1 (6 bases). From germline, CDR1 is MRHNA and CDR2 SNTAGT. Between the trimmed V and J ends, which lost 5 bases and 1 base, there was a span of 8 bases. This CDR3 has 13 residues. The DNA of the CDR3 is TGTGCCAGCAGTCTGACAGGGAACACTGAAGCTTTCTTT. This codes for CASSLTGNTEAFF.

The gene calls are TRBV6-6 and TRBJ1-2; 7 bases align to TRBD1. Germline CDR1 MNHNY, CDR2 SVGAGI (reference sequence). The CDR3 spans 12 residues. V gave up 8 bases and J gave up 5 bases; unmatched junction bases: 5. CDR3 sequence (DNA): TGTGCCAGCCTTAGGGGGCTTTATGGCTACACCTTC. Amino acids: CASLRGLYGYTF.

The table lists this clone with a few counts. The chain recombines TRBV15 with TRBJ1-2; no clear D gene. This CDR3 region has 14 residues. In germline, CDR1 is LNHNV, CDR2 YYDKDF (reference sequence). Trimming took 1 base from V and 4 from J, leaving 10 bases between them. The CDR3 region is CATSRAGGSYGYTF. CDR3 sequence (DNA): TGTGCCACCAGCAGAGCTGGAGGATCCTATGGCTACACCTTC. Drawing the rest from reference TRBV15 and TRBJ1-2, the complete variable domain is DAMVIQNPRYQVTQFGKPVTLSCSQTLNHNVMYWYQQKSSQAPKLLFHYYDKDFNNEADTPDNFQSRRPNTSFCFLDIRSPGLGDTAMYLCATSRAGGSYGYTFGSGTRLTVV.

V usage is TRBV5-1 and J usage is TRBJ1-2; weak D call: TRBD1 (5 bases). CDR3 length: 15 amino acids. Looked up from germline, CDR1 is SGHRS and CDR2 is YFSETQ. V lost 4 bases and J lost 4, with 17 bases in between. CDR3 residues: CASSLGGGTGYGYTF. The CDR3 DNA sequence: TGCGCCAGCAGCCTCGGCGGGGGGACGGGCTATGGCTACACCTTC.

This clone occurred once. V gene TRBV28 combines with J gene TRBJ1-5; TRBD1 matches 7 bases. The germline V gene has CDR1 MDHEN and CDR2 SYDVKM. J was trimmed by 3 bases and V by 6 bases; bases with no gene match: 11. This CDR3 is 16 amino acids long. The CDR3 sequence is CASSPSLTGTNQPQHF. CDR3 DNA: TGTGCCAGCAGCCCGTCGCTGACAGGGACCAATCAGCCCCAGCATTTT.

DNA of the CDR3: TGTGCCAGTAGTATTAGGCAGGGCTTTGACTCTGGGGCCAACGTCCTGACTTTC. This encodes CASSIRQGFDSGANVLTF. The chain is built from TRBV19 and TRBJ2-6; perhaps TRBD1 as D (5 bases). CDR1 and CDR2 (germline): LNHDA, SQIVND (reference sequence). The CDR3 spans 18 residues. V lost 3 bases to trimming and J lost 0 bases, with 15 bases between them.

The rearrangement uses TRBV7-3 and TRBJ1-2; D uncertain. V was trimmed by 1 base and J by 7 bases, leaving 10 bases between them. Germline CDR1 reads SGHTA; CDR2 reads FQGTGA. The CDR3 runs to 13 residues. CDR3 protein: CASSLNAGGGYTF. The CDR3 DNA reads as TGTGCCAGCAGCTTAAATGCCGGTGGTGGCTACACCTTC.

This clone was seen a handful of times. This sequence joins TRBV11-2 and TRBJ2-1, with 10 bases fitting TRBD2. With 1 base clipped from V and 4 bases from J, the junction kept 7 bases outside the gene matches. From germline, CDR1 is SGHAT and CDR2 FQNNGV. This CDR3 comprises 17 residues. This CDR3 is CASSLGLAGASYNEQFF. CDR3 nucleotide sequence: TGTGCCAGCAGCTTAGGGCTAGCGGGAGCTTCTTACAATGAGCAGTTCTTC.

The CDR3 DNA reads TGTGCCTGGAGCGCAGGGGGCCGCGTGGGGGGAAATGAAAAACTGTTTTTT. It translates to CAWSAGGRVGGNEKLFF. This chain joins TRBV30 and TRBJ1-4; 8 nucleotides agree with TRBD1. CDR1 is GTSNPN, CDR2 SVGIG, per germline (reference sequence). Trimming cost V 3 bases and J 5 bases; bases outside gene matches: 14. The CDR3 spans 17 residues.

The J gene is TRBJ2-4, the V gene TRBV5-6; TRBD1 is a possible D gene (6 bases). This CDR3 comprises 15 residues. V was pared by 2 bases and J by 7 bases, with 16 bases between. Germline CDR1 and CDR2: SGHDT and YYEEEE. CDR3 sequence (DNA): TGTGCCAGCAGCTTAGGACAGATCCTCCCGAACATTCAGTACTTC. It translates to CASSLGQILPNIQYF.

Written as DNA, the CDR3 is TGTGCCTTGGAGCGGGAGGGCTACAATGAGCAGTTCTTC. Its protein product is CALEREGYNEQFF. The gene calls are TRBV30 and TRBJ2-1; 10 nucleotides agree with TRBD2. CDR3 length: 13 residues. The V gene end was trimmed by 7 bases and the J gene end by 3 bases; junction bases not matched to a gene: 3. The germline CDR1 and CDR2 sequences are GTSNPN and SVGIG (reference sequence).

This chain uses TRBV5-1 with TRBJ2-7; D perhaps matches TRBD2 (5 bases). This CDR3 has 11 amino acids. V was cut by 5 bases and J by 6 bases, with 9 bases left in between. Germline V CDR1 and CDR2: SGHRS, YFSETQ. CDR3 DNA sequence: TGCGCCAGCAGTCCGGGGTTCGAGCAGTACTTC. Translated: CASSPGFEQYF. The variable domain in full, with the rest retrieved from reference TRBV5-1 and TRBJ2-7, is KAGVTQTPRYLIKTRGQQVTLSCSPISGHRSVSWYQQTPGQGLQFLFEYFSETQRNKGNFPGRFSGRQFSNSRSEMNVSTLELGDSALYLCASSPGFEQYFGPGTRLTVT.

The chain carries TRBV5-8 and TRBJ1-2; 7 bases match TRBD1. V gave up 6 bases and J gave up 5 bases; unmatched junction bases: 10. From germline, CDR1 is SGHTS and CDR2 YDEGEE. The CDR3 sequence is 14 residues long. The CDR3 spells CASIRQGVGYGYTF. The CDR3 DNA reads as TGTGCCAGCATCAGACAGGGAGTGGGGTATGGCTACACCTTC.

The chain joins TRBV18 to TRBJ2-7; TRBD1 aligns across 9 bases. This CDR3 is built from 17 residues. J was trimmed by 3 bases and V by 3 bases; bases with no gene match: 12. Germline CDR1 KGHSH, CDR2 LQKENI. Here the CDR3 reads CASSPRDRGVTGYEQYF. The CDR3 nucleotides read TGTGCCAGCTCACCCCGAGACAGGGGGGTAACGGGCTACGAGCAGTACTTC.

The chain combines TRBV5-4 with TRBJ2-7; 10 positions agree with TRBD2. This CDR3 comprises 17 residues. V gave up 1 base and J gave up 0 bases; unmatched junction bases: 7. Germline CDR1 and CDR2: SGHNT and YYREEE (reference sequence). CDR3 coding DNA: TGTGCCAGCAGCTTGAGGGCTAGCGGGGGTAGCTCCTACGAGCAGTACTTC. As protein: CASSLRASGGSSYEQYF.

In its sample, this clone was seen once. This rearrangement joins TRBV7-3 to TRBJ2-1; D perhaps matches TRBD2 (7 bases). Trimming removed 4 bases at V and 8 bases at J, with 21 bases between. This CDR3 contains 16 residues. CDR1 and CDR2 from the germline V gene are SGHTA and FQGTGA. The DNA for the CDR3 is TGTGCCAGCAGCTCCCAATTGAGGGGGGGAAAGGATGAGCAGTTCTTC. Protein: CASSSQLRGGKDEQFF.

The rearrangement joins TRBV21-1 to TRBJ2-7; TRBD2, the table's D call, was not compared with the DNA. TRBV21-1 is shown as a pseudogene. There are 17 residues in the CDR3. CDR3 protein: CASSKGKVTGRLRGQYF. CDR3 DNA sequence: TGTGCCAGCAGCAAAGGTAAGGTGACGGGAAGACTACGAGGGCAGTACTTC.

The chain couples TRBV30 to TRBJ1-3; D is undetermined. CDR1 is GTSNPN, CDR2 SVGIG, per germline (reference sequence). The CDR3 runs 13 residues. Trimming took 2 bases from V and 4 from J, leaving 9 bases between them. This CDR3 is CAWSHRVGNTIYF. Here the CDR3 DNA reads TGTGCCTGGAGTCACCGGGTGGGAAACACCATATATTTT. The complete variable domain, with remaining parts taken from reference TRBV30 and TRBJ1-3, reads SQTIHQWPATLVQPVGSPLSLECTVEGTSNPNLYWYRQAAGRGLQLLFYSVGIGQISSEVPQNLSASRPQDRQFILSSKKLLLSDSGFYLCAWSHRVGNTIYFGEGSWLTVV.

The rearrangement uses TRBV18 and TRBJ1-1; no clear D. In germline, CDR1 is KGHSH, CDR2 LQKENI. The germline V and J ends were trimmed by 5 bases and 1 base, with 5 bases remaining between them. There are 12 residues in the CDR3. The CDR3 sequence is CASSSANTEAFF. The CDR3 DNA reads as TGTGCCAGCTCAAGCGCGAACACTGAAGCTTTCTTT.

The chain's CDR3 is CASRDRADYGYTF. In nucleotides, the CDR3 is TGTGCCAGCAGAGACAGGGCGGACTATGGCTACACCTTC. The rearrangement links TRBV25-1 to TRBJ1-2; 7 nucleotides agree with TRBD1. Germline lookup yields CDR1 MGHDK and CDR2 SYGVNS. The CDR3 length is 13 residues. Trimming at V came to 6 bases and at J to 3 bases, leaving 4 bases not matched to a gene.

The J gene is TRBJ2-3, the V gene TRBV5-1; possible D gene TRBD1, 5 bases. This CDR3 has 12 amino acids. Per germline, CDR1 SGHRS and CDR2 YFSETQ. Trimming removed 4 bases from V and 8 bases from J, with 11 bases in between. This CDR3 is CASSHLDTTQYF. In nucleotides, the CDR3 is TGCGCCAGCAGCCACCTGGACACTACGCAGTATTTT.